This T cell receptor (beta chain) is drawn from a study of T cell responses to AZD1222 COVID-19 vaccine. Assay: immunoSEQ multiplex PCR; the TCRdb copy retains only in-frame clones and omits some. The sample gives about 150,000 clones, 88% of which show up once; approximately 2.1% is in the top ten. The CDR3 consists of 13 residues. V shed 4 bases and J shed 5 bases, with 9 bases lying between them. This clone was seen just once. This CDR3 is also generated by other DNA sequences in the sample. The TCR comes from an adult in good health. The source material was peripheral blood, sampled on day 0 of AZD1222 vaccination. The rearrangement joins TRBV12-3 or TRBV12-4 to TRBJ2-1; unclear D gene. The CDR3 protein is CASSSALHNEQFF. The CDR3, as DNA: TGTGCCAGCAGTTCCGCTCTCCACAATGAGCAGTTCTTC.